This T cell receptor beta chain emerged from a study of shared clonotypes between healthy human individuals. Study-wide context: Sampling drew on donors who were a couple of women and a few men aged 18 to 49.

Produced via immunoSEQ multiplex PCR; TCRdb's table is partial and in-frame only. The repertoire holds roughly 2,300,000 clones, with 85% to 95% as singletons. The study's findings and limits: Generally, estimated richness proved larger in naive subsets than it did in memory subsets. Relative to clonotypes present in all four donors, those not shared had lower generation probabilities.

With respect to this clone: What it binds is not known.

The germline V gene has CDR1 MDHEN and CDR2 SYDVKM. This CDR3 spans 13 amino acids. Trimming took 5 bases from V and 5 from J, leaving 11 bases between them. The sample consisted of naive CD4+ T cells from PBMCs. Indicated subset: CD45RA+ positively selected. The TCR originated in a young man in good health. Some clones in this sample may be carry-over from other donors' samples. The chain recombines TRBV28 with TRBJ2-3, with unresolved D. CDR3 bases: TGTGCCAGCAGTCCGGGTGGGCTAGATACGCAGTATTTT. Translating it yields CASSPGGLDTQYF. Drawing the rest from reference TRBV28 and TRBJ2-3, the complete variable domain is DVKVTQSSRYLVKRTGEKVFLECVQDMDHENMFWYRQDPGLGLRLIYFSYDVKMKEKGDIPEGYSVSREKKERFSLILESASTNQTSMYLCASSPGGLDTQYFGPGTRLTVL.